These 14 T cell receptor beta chains originate from one sample sequenced in a study of blood T cells in healthy people across ages. The second PCR ran about 6 to 12 cycles with a sample-barcoded 5' primer and J-beta primers. TCRdb re-called the 5' RACE reads with MiXCR, one entry per CDR3 protein. The sample has approximately 800,000 distinct CDR3 sequences; roughly 64% are singletons. The specimen was blood. The receptors here all came from a man aged 25 to 45 in good health.

This sequence joins TRBV20-1 and TRBJ2-3; no definite D call. Trimming took 2 bases from V and 5 from J, leaving 5 bases between them. The CDR3 is made up of 11 amino acids. Germline lookup yields CDR1 DFQATT and CDR2 SNEGSKA (reference sequence). CDR3 DNA: TGCAGTGCTAGATTGGAAGATACGCAGTATTTT. Its protein is CSARLEDTQYF.

This clonotype came up a few times. J is TRBJ2-3 and V is TRBV6-5; TRBD2 matches at 9 bases. Per the germline V gene, CDR1 is MNHEY and CDR2 is SVGAGI. This CDR3 region has 13 residues. The J segment lost 4 bases and the V segment lost 8 bases, leaving 4 bases of the junction unmatched. The CDR3 loop reads CASWGGGADTQYF. In nucleotides, the CDR3 is TGTGCCAGCTGGGGCGGGGGGGCAGATACGCAGTATTTT.

V is TRBV20-1 and J is TRBJ2-1, with a tentative D call TRBD2 (5 bases). The DNA matches TRBJ2-7 better at its end, which makes the J call doubtful. CDR1 is DFQATT, CDR2 SNEGSKA, per germline (reference sequence). This CDR3 region has 14 residues. CDR3 sequence reads: CSASEAGLYNEQYF. CDR3 nucleotides: TGCAGTGCTAGCGAGGCGGGTCTGTACAATGAGCAGTACTTC.

The gene calls are TRBV7-2 and TRBJ1-1; D possibly corresponds to TRBD1 (6 bases). CDR3 length: 15 residues. The V end lost 8 bases, the J end lost 0 bases, and 16 bases lay between the germline ends. Germline V lookup: CDR1 SGHTA, CDR2 FQGNSA. The CDR3 spells CASPSQGLMNTEAFF. CDR3 DNA: TGTGCCAGCCCTTCACAGGGACTAATGAACACTGAAGCTTTCTTT. The full variable domain, in which reference TRBV7-2 and TRBJ1-1 provide the parts outside the CDR3, is GAGVSQSPSNKVTEKGKDVELRCDPISGHTALYWYRQSLGQGLEFLIYFQGNSAPDKSGLPSDRFSAERTGGSVSTLTIQRTQQEDSAVYLCASPSQGLMNTEAFFGQGTRLTVV.

DNA for the CDR3: TGTGCCAGCAGTGAGGACAGGGGCGCCACAGATACGCAGTATTTT. Its translation: CASSEDRGATDTQYF. The chain has TRBV6-2 or TRBV6-3 and TRBJ2-3; TRBD1 agrees at 9 bases. CDR1 and CDR2 from the germline V gene are MNHEY and SVGEGT. V lost 5 bases to trimming and J lost 2 bases; unmatched junction nucleotides: 5. The CDR3 is 15 amino acids.

The chain joins TRBV10-3 to TRBJ1-1; D gene unclear. The germline V gene encodes CDR1 ENHRY and CDR2 SYGVKD. The CDR3 runs 13 residues. V gave up 8 bases and J gave up 1 base, with 11 bases separating them. The CDR3 DNA reads as TGTGCCATCGCGACGACGGGGAACACTGAAGCTTTCTTT. It codes for CAIATTGNTEAFF.

This chain connects TRBV7-8 to TRBJ2-1; D gene ambiguous. Trimming removed 3 bases at V and 0 bases at J, with 12 bases between. In germline, CDR1 is SGHVS, CDR2 FQNEAQ. The CDR3 spans 16 residues. CDR3 in DNA: TGTGCCAGCAGCTTCTTCTTGGTTAGCTCCTACAATGAGCAGTTCTTC. Protein: CASSFFLVSSYNEQFF.

This clonotype was counted a few times. The chain couples TRBV7-2 to TRBJ2-7; 7 bases fit TRBD1. Germline CDR1 SGHTA, CDR2 FQGNSA. V shed 5 bases, J shed 10 bases, and the junction held 11 bases outside the gene matches. There are 13 residues in the CDR3. Here the CDR3 DNA reads TGTGCCAGCAGCGCCACAGGGGCATCCACCCAGTACTTC. Its translation: CASSATGASTQYF.

The V and J genes are TRBV7-2 and TRBJ2-1; possible D gene TRBD2, 5 bases. The CDR3 contains 15 residues. Germline CDR1 reads SGHTA; CDR2 reads FQGNSA. V lost 1 base, J lost 6 bases, and 13 bases lay in between. The CDR3 reads CASSLEVTIPNEQFF. In DNA form, the CDR3 reads TGTGCCAGCAGCTTAGAAGTGACTATCCCCAATGAGCAGTTCTTC.

The chain is built from TRBV28 and TRBJ2-4, with 8 bases matching TRBD2. Germline V CDR1 and CDR2: MDHEN, SYDVKM. The CDR3 is made up of 12 amino acids. The V and J ends lost 8 bases and 13 bases, in that order; junction bases with no gene match: 10. As DNA, the CDR3 is TGTGCCAGCCCTGGGCCGGGAGGGGAGCAGTACTTC. As protein: CASPGPGGEQYF.

The chain links TRBV7-9 to TRBJ1-1, with D possibly being TRBD1 (6 bases). V was clipped by 0 bases and J by 11 bases, with 16 bases between them. CDR3 length: 14 residues. Germline lookup yields CDR1 SEHNR and CDR2 FQNEAQ (reference sequence). CDR3 DNA sequence: TGTGCCAGCAGCTTAGCTTCCACAGGGACTAGGGCTTTCTTT. Amino acid sequence: CASSLASTGTRAFF. The full variable domain, rest sourced from reference TRBV7-9 and TRBJ1-1, is DTGVSQNPRHKITKRGQNVTFRCDPISEHNRLYWYRQTLGQGPEFLTYFQNEAQLEKSRLLSDRFSAERPKGSFSTLEIQRTEQGDSAMYLCASSLASTGTRAFFGQGTRLTVV.

About this clonotype: At one end the junction does not follow the germline gene, possibly because of a read error. This chain uses TRBV4-2 with TRBJ2-4; TRBD1 might be the D (5 bases). The J call is doubtful: the DNA matches TRBJ2-5 better. The V gene's germline CDR1 is LGHNA and CDR2 YNFKEQ. The CDR3 is 14 residues long. The CDR3: CACSQTAFQETQYF. CDR3 DNA sequence: TGTGCCTGCAGCCAGACAGCCTTCCAAGAGACCCAGTACTTC.

The V gene is TRBV20-1, the J gene TRBJ2-1, with 8 bases identical to TRBD2. The DNA end favors TRBJ2-7, so the J call may be wrong. The CDR3 totals 14 residues. Germline CDR1 is DFQATT and CDR2 is SNEGSKA (reference sequence). CDR3 in amino acids: CSATKPTSGGEQYF. The CDR3, as DNA: TGCAGTGCCACCAAACCCACTAGCGGAGGGGAGCAGTACTTC.

The CDR3 DNA follows: TGCGCCAGCAGCACCCACCCTAGCGGGATAAGGGAGACCCAGTACTTC. It is translated as CASSTHPSGIRETQYF. V gene TRBV5-1 combines with J gene TRBJ2-5; 9 bases match TRBD2. CDR3 length equals 16 residues. Unmatched junction bases numbered 12, after V lost 4 bases and J lost 5 bases. The germline V gene has CDR1 SGHRS and CDR2 YFSETQ.